The 3 T cell receptor beta chains reported below all come from one sample, sequenced in a study of blood T cells in healthy people across ages. The use of a sample-barcoded 5' primer and a J-beta primer mix characterized a second PCR of about 7 to 12 cycles. TCRdb re-derived calls from the 5' RACE reads in MiXCR, one entry per CDR3 protein. Here the sample spans about 680,000 distinct CDR3 sequences, around 45% being singletons. The sequencing sample was made of blood. All receptors come from a woman aged 60-70 years in good health.

The V and J genes are TRBV30 and TRBJ2-1; weak D call: TRBD2 (5 bases). This CDR3 is 16 amino acids long. Trimming stripped 0 bases from V and 5 bases from J, with 17 bases between. Germline CDR1 and CDR2: GTSNPN and SVGIG (reference sequence). CDR3 in DNA: TGTGCCTGGAGTGTATCCGGCAGCGGAGCTCACAATGAGCAGTTCTTC. It codes for CAWSVSGSGAHNEQFF.

A remark on this clonotype: A much larger clone lies a single base off, so this may be a read error. This sequence joins TRBV5-1 and TRBJ2-1; D could derive from TRBD1 or TRBD2 (6 bases each). The J call is doubtful: the DNA matches TRBJ2-7 better. CDR3 size: 13 residues. Germline V gives CDR1 SGHRS, CDR2 YFSETQ. The CDR3 here is CASSLELKGGQYF. CDR3 coding DNA: TGCGCCAGCAGCTTGGAGCTGAAGGGGGGGCAGTACTTC.

This sequence joins TRBV29-1 and TRBJ2-1, with 8 nucleotides matching TRBD2. The V gene's germline CDR1 is SQVTM and CDR2 ANQGSEA. Trimming cost V 7 bases and J 10 bases; bases outside gene matches: 15. The CDR3 spans 14 residues. The CDR3 loop is CSAIAGNPIDEQFF. The DNA of the CDR3 is TGCAGCGCTATAGCGGGAAACCCCATAGACGAGCAGTTCTTC.